These 18 T cell receptor beta chains were all obtained from the same sample, sequenced in a study of T cells in Graves' hyperthyroidism and ophthalmopathy. The CDR3 regions of TCR beta were amplified from RNA transcripts. Using the HTBI primer set, a first-round RT-PCR was run on the TCR CDR3. TCRdb independently ran MiXCR on the multiplex PCR reads; one entry per CDR3 protein. The repertoire holds nearly 250,000 distinct CDR3 sequences, with over 20% as singletons. The sequenced sample consisted of blood. All receptors come from a woman between 40 and 55 years old with Graves' ophthalmopathy.

This clonotype was seen only a few times. This sequence may be a read error, since a much larger clone differs from it by one base. The gene calls are TRBV28 and TRBJ1-1, with unresolved D. Trimming removed 6 bases at V and 0 bases at J, with 17 bases between. CDR1 is MDHEN, CDR2 SYDVKM, per germline. The CDR3 loop spans 16 amino acids. The CDR3 loop reads CASSQDALHLNTEAFF. CDR3 DNA: TGTGCCAGCAGCCAAGATGCCCTCCACTTGAACACTGAAGCTTTCTTT.

The sample holds many counts of this clonotype. V gene TRBV7-9 combines with J gene TRBJ2-5; the D call may be TRBD1 or TRBD2 (5 bases each). The V and J ends lost 1 base and 2 bases respectively, with 11 bases between them. In germline, CDR1 is SEHNR, CDR2 FQNEAQ (reference sequence). This CDR3 is built from 15 residues. The CDR3 sequence is CASSLEVREQETQYF. CDR3 in DNA: TGTGCCAGCAGCTTAGAGGTCAGGGAGCAAGAGACCCAGTACTTC.

This clonotype was detected many times. Mismatch with germline at one junction end may stem from a read error. This chain uses TRBV28 with TRBJ2-2, with a weak D call TRBD1 (6 bases). This CDR3 region has 14 residues. Looked up from germline, CDR1 is MDHEN and CDR2 is SYDVKM. In DNA form, the CDR3 reads TGTGCCAGCAGTAAAACAGGGTTCACCGGGGAGCTGCTTTTT. Protein product: CASSKTGFTGELLF.

This clonotype appeared many times. The V gene is TRBV12-3 or TRBV12-4, the J gene TRBJ2-7, with 9 positions matching TRBD1. The CDR3 covers 15 residues. With V trimmed by 2 bases and J by 5 bases, 7 bases remained unmatched. The CDR3 bases are TGTGCCAGCAGTTTATGGGGGACAGGGAGCGACGAGCAGTACTTC. This codes for CASSLWGTGSDEQYF.

This clonotype was seen at least ten times. The gene calls are TRBV10-3 and TRBJ1-1, with 7 bases aligning to TRBD1. J was trimmed by 4 bases and V by 2 bases; bases with no gene match: 10. This CDR3 is built from 16 residues. The germline V gene has CDR1 ENHRY and CDR2 SYGVKD. This CDR3 is CAISENKGGKITEAFF. In DNA form, the CDR3 reads TGTGCCATCAGTGAGAATAAAGGGGGCAAGATCACTGAAGCTTTCTTT.

The table lists this clonotype with many counts. The chain uses TRBV5-1 and TRBJ1-5, with 7 bases fitting TRBD1. J lost 7 bases, V lost 4 bases, and 11 bases had no gene match. This CDR3 is built from 15 residues. Germline values: CDR1 SGHRS, CDR2 YFSETQ. CDR3 in amino acids: CASSESDRASQPQHF. The CDR3 region has the DNA TGCGCCAGCAGCGAATCCGACAGGGCGAGCCAGCCCCAGCATTTT.

On this clonotype itself: A read error may be the cause here, since a much bigger clone is one base away. The chain joins TRBV28 to TRBJ1-5, with D possibly being TRBD1 or TRBD2 (5 bases each). The assigned J gene may be wrong: the sequence end matches TRBJ2-3 better. The CDR3 runs 15 residues. Germline-derived CDR1 and CDR2 are MDHEN and SYDVKM. CDR3 nucleotide sequence: TGTGCCAGCAGTTGGGACCAGGACACCAATCAGCCCCAGTATTTT. It encodes CASSWDQDTNQPQYF.

Many counts were recorded for this clonotype. The J gene is TRBJ1-1, the V gene TRBV27; D not resolved. The germline V gene has CDR1 MNHEY and CDR2 SMNVEV (reference sequence). This CDR3 has 16 amino acids. Trimming removed 5 bases at V and 0 bases at J, with 16 bases between. CDR3 region: CASSPNFHSLNTEAFF. CDR3 in DNA: TGTGCCAGCAGTCCCAACTTCCACTCGTTGAACACTGAAGCTTTCTTT.

This clonotype has ten or more counts. This rearrangement joins TRBV12-3 or TRBV12-4 to TRBJ1-1; possible D gene TRBD1, 5 bases. Trimming took off 3 bases at V and 1 base at J, with 9 bases between the two ends. The CDR3 totals 14 residues. Written as DNA, the CDR3 is TGTGCCAGCAGTTTGGGGACGGAGAACACTGAAGCTTTCTTT. This codes for CASSLGTENTEAFF.

This clonotype was seen ten or more times. This likely comes from a read error, as the CDR3 has no conserved phenylalanine or tryptophan at its end. The rearrangement uses TRBV2 and TRBJ1-1; no clear D gene. Trimming shortened V by 5 bases and J by 1 base, and 8 bases separated the two germline ends. Germline V gene lookup returns CDR1 SNHLY and CDR2 FYNNEI. This CDR3 region has 13 residues. This CDR3 is CASSIAPNTEAFS. Written as DNA, the CDR3 is TGTGCCAGCAGTATCGCCCCGAACACTGAAGCTTTCTCT.

This clonotype has a count of ten or more. The chain employs TRBV18 and TRBJ1-2; D is perhaps TRBD1 (6 bases). Germline values: CDR1 KGHSH, CDR2 LQKENI. Trimming shortened V by 3 bases and J by 5 bases, and 19 bases separated the two germline ends. The CDR3 has 16 residues. The DNA of the CDR3 is TGTGCCAGCTCACCTTTGGAACAGGGTTTCGTTTATGGCTACACCTTC. Its translation: CASSPLEQGFVYGYTF. The entire variable domain, with the rest obtained from reference TRBV18 and TRBJ1-2, is as follows: NAGVMQNPRHLVRRRGQEARLRCSPMKGHSHVYWYRQLPEEGLKFMVYLQKENIIDESGMPKERFSAEFPKEGPSILRIQQVVRGDSAAYFCASSPLEQGFVYGYTFGSGTRLTVV.

The CDR3 spells CASSVGGALEPTGELFF. The CDR3 coding sequence is TGTGCCAGCAGCGTAGGCGGGGCACTCGAACCCACCGGGGAGCTGTTTTTT. This chain links TRBV9 with TRBJ2-2; D is possibly TRBD2 (6 bases). V was shortened by 0 bases and J by 4 bases, with 16 bases between the two germline ends. Germline assignment: CDR1 SGDLS and CDR2 YYNGEE. This CDR3 comprises 17 residues.

This clonotype is a singleton in its sample. This chain connects TRBV12-3 or TRBV12-4 to TRBJ2-5; 8 positions match TRBD2. Trimming removed 5 bases from V and 4 bases from J; junction bases left unmatched: 9. CDR3 length equals 15 residues. The CDR3 is CASSRRGGLGETQYF. CDR3 nucleotide sequence: TGTGCCAGCAGTCGCCGGGGGGGGTTGGGAGAGACCCAGTACTTC.

The sample holds many counts of this clonotype. The chain joins TRBV6-1 to TRBJ2-7, with D tentatively TRBD1 (6 bases). Germline V gives CDR1 MNHNS, CDR2 SASEGT. V gave up 6 bases and J gave up 9 bases, with 18 bases separating them. The CDR3 runs to 13 residues. This CDR3 reads CASSENRELAQYF. The CDR3 DNA reads TGTGCCAGCAGCGAAAACAGGGAACTTGCGCAGTACTTC.

This clonotype was counted at least ten times. This rearrangement joins TRBV18 to TRBJ2-7, with no clear D. Trimming shortened V by 2 bases and J by 3 bases, and 8 bases separated the two germline ends. The CDR3 is 13 amino acids. Germline CDR1 reads KGHSH; CDR2 reads LQKENI. The CDR3 here is CASSPSRVYEQYF. In DNA, the CDR3 is TGTGCCAGCTCACCATCCCGGGTCTACGAGCAGTACTTC. Complete variable domain (other parts from reference TRBV18 and TRBJ2-7): NAGVMQNPRHLVRRRGQEARLRCSPMKGHSHVYWYRQLPEEGLKFMVYLQKENIIDESGMPKERFSAEFPKEGPSILRIQQVVRGDSAAYFCASSPSRVYEQYFGPGTRLTVT.

Concerning this clonotype itself: The CDR3 ends on some other residue instead of the conserved phenylalanine or tryptophan, so this is likely a read error. This chain uses TRBV29-1 with TRBJ1-2; possibly TRBD1 for D (5 bases). The CDR3 has 13 amino acids. CDR1 SQVTM and CDR2 ANQGSEA come from the germline V gene. CDR3 sequence: CSVEVAPGEGYTL. The CDR3 bases are TGTAGCGTTGAAGTTGCGCCGGGGGAAGGCTACACCCTC.

This clonotype was seen repeatedly, ten times or more. This chain connects TRBV12-3 or TRBV12-4 to TRBJ1-5; 7 nucleotides line up with TRBD1. The CDR3 is made up of 16 amino acids. V was clipped by 6 bases and J by 1 base; unmatched bases: 9. The DNA for the CDR3 is TGTGCCAGCAGCCCGGGGACAGCAAGAAGCAATCAGCCCCAGCATTTT. This gives the protein CASSPGTARSNQPQHF.

This clonotype occurred many times. J is TRBJ2-7 and V is TRBV14, with D maybe TRBD1 (6 bases). Germline V gives CDR1 SGHDN, CDR2 FVKESK. This CDR3 spans 13 amino acids. V gave up 4 bases and J gave up 8 bases, with 15 bases separating them. The chain's CDR3 is CASSRFEGTQQYF. Here the CDR3 DNA reads TGTGCCAGCAGCCGGTTTGAGGGGACACAGCAGTACTTC.